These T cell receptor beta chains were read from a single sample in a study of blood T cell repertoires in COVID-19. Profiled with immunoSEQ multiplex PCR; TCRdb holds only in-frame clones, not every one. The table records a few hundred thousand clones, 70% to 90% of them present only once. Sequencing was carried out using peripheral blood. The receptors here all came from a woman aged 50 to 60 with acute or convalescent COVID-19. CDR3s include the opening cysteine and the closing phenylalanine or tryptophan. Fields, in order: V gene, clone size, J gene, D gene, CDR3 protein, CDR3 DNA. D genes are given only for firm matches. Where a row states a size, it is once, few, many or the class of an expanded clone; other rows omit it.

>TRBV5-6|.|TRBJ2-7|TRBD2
CASTGTSGRYVSYEQYF
TGTGCCAGCACTGGGACTAGCGGGAGATATGTATCCTACGAGCAGTACTTC
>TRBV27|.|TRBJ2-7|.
CASSPSPRRTLGYEQYF
TGTGCCAGCAGTCCCTCTCCCCGTAGAACTCTTGGTTACGAGCAGTACTTC
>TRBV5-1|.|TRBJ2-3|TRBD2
CASSLAGSGRPDTQYF
TGCGCCAGCAGCTTGGCCGGTAGCGGGAGACCAGATACGCAGTATTTT
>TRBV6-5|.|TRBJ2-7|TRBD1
CASSYSRDRGYEQYF
TGTGCCAGCAGTTACTCGAGAGACAGGGGCTACGAGCAGTACTTC
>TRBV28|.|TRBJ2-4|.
CASSPLGSIQYF
TGTGCCAGCAGTCCCCTGGGGAGCATTCAGTACTTC
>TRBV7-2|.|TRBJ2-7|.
CASSLDWSRADEQYF
TGTGCCAGCAGCTTAGATTGGTCCAGGGCAGACGAGCAGTACTTC
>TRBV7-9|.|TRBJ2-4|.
CASSPPRTENIQYF
TGTGCCAGCAGCCCGCCTCGGACAGAAAACATTCAGTACTTC
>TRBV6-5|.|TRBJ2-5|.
CASSYRPSDWETQYF
TGTGCCAGCAGTTACAGGCCTAGCGATTGGGAGACCCAGTACTTC
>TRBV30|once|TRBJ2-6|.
CAWSASGSSGANVLTF
TGTGCCTGGAGTGCATCGGGGAGCTCTGGGGCCAACGTCCTGACTTTC
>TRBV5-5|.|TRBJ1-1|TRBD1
CASSMTGGHTEAFF
TGTGCCAGCAGCATGACAGGGGGTCACACTGAAGCTTTCTTT
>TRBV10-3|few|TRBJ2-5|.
CAISESRGGPRQETQYF
TGTGCCATCAGTGAGTCGAGGGGGGGGCCGCGACAAGAGACCCAGTACTTC